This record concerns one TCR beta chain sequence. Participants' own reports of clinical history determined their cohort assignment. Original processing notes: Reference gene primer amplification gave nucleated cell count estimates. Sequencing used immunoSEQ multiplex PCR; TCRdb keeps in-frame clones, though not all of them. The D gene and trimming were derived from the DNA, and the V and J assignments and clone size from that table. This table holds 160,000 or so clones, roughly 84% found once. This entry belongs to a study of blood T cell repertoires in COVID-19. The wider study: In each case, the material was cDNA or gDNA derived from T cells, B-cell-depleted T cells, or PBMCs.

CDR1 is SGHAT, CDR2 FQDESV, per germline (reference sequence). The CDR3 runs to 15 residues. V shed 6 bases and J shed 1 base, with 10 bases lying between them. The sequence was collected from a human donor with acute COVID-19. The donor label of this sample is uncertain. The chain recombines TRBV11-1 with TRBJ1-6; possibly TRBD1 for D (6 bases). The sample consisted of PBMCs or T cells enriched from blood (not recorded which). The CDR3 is CASRQGISYNSPLHF. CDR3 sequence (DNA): TGTGCCAGCAGACAGGGAATTTCCTATAATTCACCCCTCCACTTT. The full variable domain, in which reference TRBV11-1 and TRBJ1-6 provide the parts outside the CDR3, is EAEVAQSPRYKITEKSQAVAFWCDPISGHATLYWYRQILGQGPELLVQFQDESVVDDSQLPKDRFSAERLKGVDSTLKIQPAELGDSAMYLCASRQGISYNSPLHFGNGTRLTVT.